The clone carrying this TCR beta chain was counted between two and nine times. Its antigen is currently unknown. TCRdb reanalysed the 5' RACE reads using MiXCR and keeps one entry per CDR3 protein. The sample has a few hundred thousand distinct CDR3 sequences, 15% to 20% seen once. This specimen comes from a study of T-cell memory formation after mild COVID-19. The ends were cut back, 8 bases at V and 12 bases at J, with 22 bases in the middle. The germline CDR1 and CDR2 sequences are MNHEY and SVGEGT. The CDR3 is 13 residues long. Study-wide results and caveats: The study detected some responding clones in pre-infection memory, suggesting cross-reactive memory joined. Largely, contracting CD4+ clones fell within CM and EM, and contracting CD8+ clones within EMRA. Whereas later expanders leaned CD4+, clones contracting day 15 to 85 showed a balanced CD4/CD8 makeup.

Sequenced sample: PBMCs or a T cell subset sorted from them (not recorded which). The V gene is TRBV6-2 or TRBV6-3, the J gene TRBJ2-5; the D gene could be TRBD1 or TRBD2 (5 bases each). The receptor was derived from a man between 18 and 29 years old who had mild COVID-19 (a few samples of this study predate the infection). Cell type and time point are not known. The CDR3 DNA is TGTGCCAGCGACGGCGAGGGGCCGCGAGGGGAGTACTTC. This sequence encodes CASDGEGPRGEYF.